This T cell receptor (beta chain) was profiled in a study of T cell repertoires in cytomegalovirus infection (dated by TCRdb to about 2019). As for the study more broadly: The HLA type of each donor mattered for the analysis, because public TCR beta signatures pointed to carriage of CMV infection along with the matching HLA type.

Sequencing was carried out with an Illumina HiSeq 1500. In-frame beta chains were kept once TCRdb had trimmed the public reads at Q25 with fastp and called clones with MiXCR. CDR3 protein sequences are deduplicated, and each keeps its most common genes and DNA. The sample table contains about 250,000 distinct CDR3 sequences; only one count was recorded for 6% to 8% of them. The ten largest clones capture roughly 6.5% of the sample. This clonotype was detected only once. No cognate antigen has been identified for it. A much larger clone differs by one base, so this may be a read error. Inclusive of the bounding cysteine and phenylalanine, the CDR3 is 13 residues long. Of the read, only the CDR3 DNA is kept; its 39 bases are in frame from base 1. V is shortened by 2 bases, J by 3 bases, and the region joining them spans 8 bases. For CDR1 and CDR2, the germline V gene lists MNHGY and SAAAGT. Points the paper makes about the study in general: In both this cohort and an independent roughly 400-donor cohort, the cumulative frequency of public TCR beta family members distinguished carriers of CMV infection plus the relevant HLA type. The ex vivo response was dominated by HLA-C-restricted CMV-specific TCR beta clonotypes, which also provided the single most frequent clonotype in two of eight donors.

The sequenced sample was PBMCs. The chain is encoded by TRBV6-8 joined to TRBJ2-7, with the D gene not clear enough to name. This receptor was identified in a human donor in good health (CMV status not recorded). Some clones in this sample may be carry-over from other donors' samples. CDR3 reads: CASSYGLDYEQYF. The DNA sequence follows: TGTGCCAGCAGTTACGGCTTGGACTACGAGCAGTACTTC.